This is a list of T cell receptor beta chains from one sample in a study of T cell responses to AZD1222 COVID-19 vaccine. Sequencing used immunoSEQ multiplex PCR; TCRdb keeps in-frame clones, though not all of them. The sample records around 100,000 clones, 85% to 90% being singletons. The specimen comprised peripheral blood, sampled on day 0 of AZD1222 vaccination. These receptors came from an adult in good health. CDR3s include the opening cysteine and the closing phenylalanine or tryptophan. The D gene is left open where the match is weak. The size of a clone is reported for some rows only, either as once, few or many, or as a class for expanded clones.

v_gene: TRBV7-9; j_gene: TRBJ1-3; abundance: NA; d_gene: NA; CDR3nt: TGTGCCAGCATCCGGGGAGGAAACACCATATATTTT; CDR3aa: CASIRGGNTIYF
v_gene: TRBV27; j_gene: TRBJ1-2; abundance: once; d_gene: NA; CDR3nt: TGTGCCAGCGGACGGGGTGGGGAAAGTGGCTACACCTTC; CDR3aa: CASGRGGESGYTF
v_gene: TRBV4-1; j_gene: TRBJ2-1; abundance: NA; d_gene: NA; CDR3nt: TGCGCCAGCAGCCAAGATACGTACCCGAAGAGGAGCAATGAGCAGTTCTTC; CDR3aa: CASSQDTYPKRSNEQFF
v_gene: TRBV30; j_gene: TRBJ1-5; abundance: NA; d_gene: NA; CDR3nt: TGTGCCTGGAGTCAGGGGATGGGCAATCAGCCCCAGCATTTT; CDR3aa: CAWSQGMGNQPQHF
v_gene: TRBV2; j_gene: TRBJ1-1; abundance: NA; d_gene: NA; CDR3nt: TGTGCCAGCAGTGATTTGGGGGCTTCCACGACTGAAGCTTTCTTT; CDR3aa: CASSDLGASTTEAFF
v_gene: TRBV9; j_gene: TRBJ2-1; abundance: NA; d_gene: NA; CDR3nt: TGTGCCAGCAGCCCACAGGGGCCGGAGGGCAACAATGAGCAGTTCTTC; CDR3aa: CASSPQGPEGNNEQFF
v_gene: TRBV5-1; j_gene: TRBJ2-2; abundance: NA; d_gene: NA; CDR3nt: TGCGCCAGCAGCTCCGCGGGAAGTGGCGGGGAGCTGTTTTTT; CDR3aa: CASSSAGSGGELFF
v_gene: TRBV28; j_gene: TRBJ1-3; abundance: once; d_gene: TRBD1; CDR3nt: TGTGCCAGCAGTTCACCGGGACAGGGGGTTGACACCATATATTTT; CDR3aa: CASSSPGQGVDTIYF
v_gene: TRBV18; j_gene: TRBJ1-2; abundance: NA; d_gene: NA; CDR3nt: TGTGCCAGCTCACCGGAACAGGGACGTGGCTACACCTTC; CDR3aa: CASSPEQGRGYTF
v_gene: TRBV11-2; j_gene: TRBJ2-7; abundance: NA; d_gene: NA; CDR3nt: TGTGCCAGCAGCTTAGGATCCAGCAGCTACGAGCAGTACTTC; CDR3aa: CASSLGSSSYEQYF
v_gene: TRBV10-3; j_gene: TRBJ1-1; abundance: once; d_gene: NA; CDR3nt: TGTGCCATCAGTGAGTCGAACAGGGTTCGCACTGAAGCTTTCTTT; CDR3aa: CAISESNRVRTEAFF
v_gene: TRBV6-1; j_gene: TRBJ2-1; abundance: NA; d_gene: NA; CDR3nt: TGTGCCAGCAGTGAAGCTTTAAGCTCCTACAATGAGCAGTTCTTC; CDR3aa: CASSEALSSYNEQFF
v_gene: TRBV30; j_gene: TRBJ2-1; abundance: NA; d_gene: NA; CDR3nt: TGTGCCTGGAGCCAACAAGGGGTCAATGAGCAGTTCTTC; CDR3aa: CAWSQQGVNEQFF
v_gene: TRBV6-5; j_gene: TRBJ1-2; abundance: once; d_gene: NA; CDR3nt: TGTGCCAGCAGTTACGGAGGGCTAGGGACATTCGATGGCTACACCTTC; CDR3aa: CASSYGGLGTFDGYTF
v_gene: TRBV6-5; j_gene: TRBJ2-1; abundance: NA; d_gene: TRBD2; CDR3nt: TGTGCCAGCAGTTACTCAGGGCTAGCGGGAGGCAATGAGCAGTTCTTC; CDR3aa: CASSYSGLAGGNEQFF
v_gene: TRBV7-9; j_gene: TRBJ1-2; abundance: NA; d_gene: NA; CDR3nt: TGTGCCAGCAGCTTACCCCTCGCTAACTATGGCTACACCTTC; CDR3aa: CASSLPLANYGYTF
v_gene: TRBV5-5; j_gene: TRBJ1-6; abundance: once; d_gene: TRBD1; CDR3nt: TGTGCCAGCAGCGCCCGGACAGGTCAAAATTCACCCCTCCACTTT; CDR3aa: CASSARTGQNSPLHF
v_gene: TRBV5-5; j_gene: TRBJ1-6; abundance: NA; d_gene: TRBD1; CDR3nt: TGTGCCAGCAGCCCCGGGACAGGGGTCTCCTATAATTCACCCCTCCACTTT; CDR3aa: CASSPGTGVSYNSPLHF
v_gene: TRBV6-4; j_gene: TRBJ2-5; abundance: NA; d_gene: TRBD2; CDR3nt: TGTGCCAGTAGCCAGAGCGGGATGGGAAAGACCCAGTACTTC; CDR3aa: CASSQSGMGKTQYF
v_gene: TRBV7-9; j_gene: TRBJ2-3; abundance: once; d_gene: NA; CDR3nt: TGTGCCAGCAGCTTAGAGGGGACGGTGTGGAGGGATACGCAGTATTTT; CDR3aa: CASSLEGTVWRDTQYF
v_gene: TRBV5-1; j_gene: TRBJ2-7; abundance: NA; d_gene: NA; CDR3nt: TGCGCCAGCAGCTTGCCGACAGGAATTTCCTACGAGCAGTACTTC; CDR3aa: CASSLPTGISYEQYF
v_gene: TRBV7-2; j_gene: TRBJ1-2; abundance: NA; d_gene: TRBD1; CDR3nt: TGTGCCAGCAGCCGGGACAGGGTTGTTGATCGCTACACCTTC; CDR3aa: CASSRDRVVDRYTF
v_gene: TRBV3-1/TRBV3-2; j_gene: TRBJ2-5; abundance: NA; d_gene: NA; CDR3nt: TGTGCCAGCAGCCAAAACGACCTGAAAGAGACCCAGTACTTC; CDR3aa: CASSQNDLKETQYF
v_gene: TRBV5-6; j_gene: TRBJ1-2; abundance: NA; d_gene: NA; CDR3nt: TGTGCCAGCAGCTCGGGAGAGGGCTACACCTTC; CDR3aa: CASSSGEGYTF
v_gene: TRBV5-5; j_gene: TRBJ2-7; abundance: NA; d_gene: NA; CDR3nt: TGTGCCAGCAGCTTTCTATCGTACGAGCAGTACTTC; CDR3aa: CASSFLSYEQYF
v_gene: TRBV5-1; j_gene: TRBJ2-3; abundance: NA; d_gene: NA; CDR3nt: TGCGCCAGCAGCTCCATGCCAACAGGCGGCGCTGATACGCAGTATTTT; CDR3aa: CASSSMPTGGADTQYF
v_gene: TRBV28; j_gene: TRBJ1-4; abundance: NA; d_gene: NA; CDR3nt: TGTGCCAGCAGTTTCGGCGCCGCAACTAATGAAAAACTGTTTTTT; CDR3aa: CASSFGAATNEKLFF
v_gene: TRBV5-1; j_gene: TRBJ1-1; abundance: NA; d_gene: NA; CDR3nt: TGCGCCAGCAGCCCCCCCGGGGGGTACACTGAAGCTTTCTTT; CDR3aa: CASSPPGGYTEAFF
v_gene: TRBV19; j_gene: TRBJ1-1; abundance: NA; d_gene: NA; CDR3nt: TGTGCCAGTAGTTTATCCATGAACACTGAAGCTTTCTTT; CDR3aa: CASSLSMNTEAFF